The 7 T cell receptor beta chains listed next were all sequenced from one sample in a study of T cell changes during pregnancy in multiple sclerosis. Generated by immunoSEQ multiplex PCR, the TCRdb table keeps only in-frame clones and is missing some. Of about 57,000 clones detected, roughly 90% appear once; the ten largest clones hold more than 1.5%. Here the sequenced sample was peripheral blood, taken after pregnancy. These receptors all stem from a female donor with multiple sclerosis, enrolled in a pregnancy study.

This clone was found once. This chain links TRBV27 with TRBJ1-2; possibly TRBD1 for D (6 bases). Deletions cut 3 bases from V and 0 bases from J, with 14 bases between. Germline CDR1 MNHEY, CDR2 SMNVEV (reference sequence). The length of the CDR3 is 16 residues. CDR3 DNA: TGTGCCAGCAGTTTCCTAGGACAGCCTTCTAACTATGGCTACACCTTC. This translates into CASSFLGQPSNYGYTF.

The V and J genes are TRBV6-5 and TRBJ2-3; D perhaps matches TRBD1 (5 bases). The CDR3 runs 14 residues. CDR1 and CDR2 (germline): MNHEY, SVGAGI. V dropped 6 bases and J dropped 1 base, with 11 bases sitting between them. The CDR3 DNA reads TGTGCCAGCAGACCCCTACAGGGCACAGATACGCAGTATTTT. Its protein product is CASRPLQGTDTQYF.

The genes are TRBV7-2 and TRBJ1-5; unclear D gene. CDR1 SGHTA and CDR2 FQGNSA come from the germline V gene. V lost 1 base and J 1 base, leaving 11 bases between the germline ends. CDR3 length: 16 amino acids. The CDR3 protein is CASSLGSRQSNQPQHF. In DNA, the CDR3 is TGTGCCAGCAGCTTAGGATCCAGGCAGAGCAATCAGCCCCAGCATTTT. The complete variable domain, with remaining parts taken from reference TRBV7-2 and TRBJ1-5, reads GAGVSQSPSNKVTEKGKDVELRCDPISGHTALYWYRQSLGQGLEFLIYFQGNSAPDKSGLPSDRFSAERTGGSVSTLTIQRTQQEDSAVYLCASSLGSRQSNQPQHFGDGTRLSIL.

The genes are TRBV18 and TRBJ2-7, with a tentative D call TRBD2 (6 bases). The CDR3 runs to 12 residues. CDR1 is KGHSH, CDR2 LQKENI, per germline. V lost 3 bases and J 4 bases, leaving 7 bases between the germline ends. In DNA form, the CDR3 reads TGTGCCAGCTCACCGGAGGGGTACGAGCAGTACTTC. Amino acid sequence: CASSPEGYEQYF.

This chain links TRBV5-1 with TRBJ1-1; D may be TRBD1 (6 bases). The germline CDR1 and CDR2 sequences are SGHRS and YFSETQ. The CDR3 extends over 15 amino acids. Trimming shortened V by 4 bases and J by 0 bases, and 13 bases separated the two germline ends. The CDR3 reads CASSPETGLNTEAFF. DNA for the CDR3: TGCGCCAGCAGCCCAGAGACAGGCCTGAACACTGAAGCTTTCTTT.

This clone was counted a single time. This chain links TRBV29-1 with TRBJ2-5, with TRBD2 identical over 13 bases. Germline V gene lookup returns CDR1 SQVTM and CDR2 ANQGSEA. V shed 2 bases and J 3 bases; nucleotides not matched to a gene: 6. The CDR3 contains 16 residues. The CDR3 nucleotides are TGCAGCGTTGAATTACTAGCGGGGGGGCTGGAAGAGACCCAGTACTTC. It is translated as CSVELLAGGLEETQYF.

This clone was seen just once. The rearrangement uses TRBV5-1 and TRBJ2-3, with 8 nucleotides matching TRBD2. The CDR3 is 16 residues long. The J segment lost 2 bases and the V segment lost 2 bases, leaving 7 bases of the junction unmatched. The germline CDR1 and CDR2 sequences are SGHRS and YFSETQ. The CDR3 nucleotides are TGCGCCAGCAGCTTACGGACTAGCAGATACACAGATACGCAGTATTTT. Its translation is CASSLRTSRYTDTQYF.